This TCR beta chain was found in a study of blood T cell repertoires in COVID-19. The overall study: The United States, Italy and Spain were the sources of the acute and convalescent COVID-19 samples. The cDNA or gDNA used as material had been derived from T cells, B-cell-depleted T cells, or PBMCs.

Assay used: immunoSEQ multiplex PCR; TCRdb lists only in-frame clones, some missing. The profile covers 310,000 or so clones, with around nine tenths appearing a single time and approximately 1.2% taken by the ten largest. All enrollees were about 18 to 100 years old and from roughly 22 US areas. All recovered Cohort 3 donors got two negative PCRs, got clearance, or saw symptom resolution. Germline V gene sequence: CDR1 MDHEN, CDR2 SYDVKM. V lost 0 bases to trimming and J lost 8 bases; unmatched junction nucleotides: 6. The length of the CDR3 is 14 residues. The V gene is TRBV28, the J gene TRBJ1-2; TRBD1 matches 7 bases. The sequenced sample was PBMCs or T cells enriched from blood (not recorded which). This receptor was taken from a woman aged 30 to 39 who had recovered from COVID-19. CDR3 amino acids: CASSLWGRGFGYTF. CDR3 nucleotides: TGTGCCAGCAGTTTATGGGGCAGGGGGTTCGGCTACACCTTC.